The 27 T cell receptor beta chains below come from one sample, sequenced in a study of OX40 agonist ivuxolimab in advanced cancers. Clones were sequenced by immunoSEQ multiplex PCR, and TCRdb holds only the in-frame ones, with some missing. This table holds nearly 50,000 clones, nearly 90% found once. Sequencing was performed on CD4+ or CD8+ T cells sorted from blood, taken in a trial of the OX40 agonist ivuxolimab. The receptors stem from an adult with an advanced solid tumor such as melanoma, head and neck, liver or kidney cancer.

The V call is TRBV25-1, the J call TRBJ2-2, with no clear D. Looked up from germline, CDR1 is MGHDK and CDR2 is SYGVNS. The ends were cut back, 4 bases at V and 6 bases at J, with 18 bases in the middle. The CDR3 consists of 16 residues. Written as DNA, the CDR3 is TGTGCCAGCAGTGGAGAAACGGTACTTAACCCCGGGGAGCTGTTTTTT. Residues: CASSGETVLNPGELFF.

The V call is TRBV7-3, the J call TRBJ2-7; 7 positions match TRBD1. CDR1 and CDR2 (germline): SGHTA, FQGTGA. The J segment lost 0 bases and the V segment lost 3 bases, leaving 2 bases of the junction unmatched. This CDR3 is built from 14 residues. CDR3 nucleotides: TGTGCCAGCAGCTTGTCAGGGGGCTCCTACGAGCAGTACTTC. Its translation is CASSLSGGSYEQYF.

Here the CDR3 reads CASSQDLPHTGPSLYEQYF. The CDR3 coding sequence is TGCGCCAGCAGCCAAGATCTTCCTCACACCGGGCCAAGCCTGTACGAGCAGTACTTC. The chain employs TRBV4-1 and TRBJ2-7; D is ambiguous. The CDR3 consists of 19 residues. Trimming pared 0 bases from V and 4 bases from J, leaving 25 bases between. Germline V lookup: CDR1 MGHRA, CDR2 YSYEKL.

The chain carries TRBV5-1 and TRBJ2-3, with D unclear. CDR3 size: 14 residues. Germline-derived CDR1 and CDR2 are SGHRS and YFSETQ. The V and J ends lost 4 bases and 6 bases respectively, with 15 bases between them. The chain's CDR3 is CASSTRYPSDTQYF. The CDR3 DNA is TGCGCCAGCAGCACCCGATATCCTTCCGATACGCAGTATTTT. The complete variable domain, with remaining parts taken from reference TRBV5-1 and TRBJ2-3, reads KAGVTQTPRYLIKTRGQQVTLSCSPISGHRSVSWYQQTPGQGLQFLFEYFSETQRNKGNFPGRFSGRQFSNSRSEMNVSTLELGDSALYLCASSTRYPSDTQYFGPGTRLTVL.

The chain carries TRBV4-2 and TRBJ2-5; the D is unclear. CDR1 and CDR2 (germline): LGHNA, YNFKEQ. V was cut by 6 bases and J by 1 base, with 12 bases left in between. The CDR3 has 14 amino acids. DNA of the CDR3: TGTGCCAGCAGTCCCCCCTCCTCCCAAGAGACCCAGTACTTC. Protein sequence: CASSPPSSQETQYF.

This sequence joins TRBV5-1 and TRBJ2-2, with a possible D match to TRBD2 (5 bases). This CDR3 is 15 amino acids long. Germline V lookup: CDR1 SGHRS, CDR2 YFSETQ. Deletions cut 0 bases from V and 4 bases from J, with 10 bases between. CDR3 sequence reads: CASSLEAASTGELFF. CDR3 nucleotides: TGCGCCAGCAGCTTGGAAGCGGCAAGCACCGGGGAGCTGTTTTTT.

This clone was seen a single time. The chain employs TRBV6-6 and TRBJ1-1; no reliable D call. The CDR3 is made up of 15 amino acids. The germline gives CDR1 MNHNY, CDR2 SVGAGI (reference sequence). Deletions cut 4 bases from V and 1 base from J, with 13 bases between. CDR3 loop: CASSLGIHRNTEAFF. CDR3 nucleotide sequence: TGTGCCAGCAGTTTAGGTATACATCGGAACACTGAAGCTTTCTTT.

This clone was found once. The V and J genes are TRBV6-1 and TRBJ1-2, with D unresolved. Germline CDR1 MNHNS, CDR2 SASEGT. The CDR3 loop spans 13 amino acids. Deletions cut 3 bases from V and 4 bases from J, with 9 bases between. The CDR3 loop reads CASSEVATYGYTF. Written as DNA, the CDR3 is TGTGCCAGCAGTGAGGTAGCTACCTATGGCTACACCTTC.

The gene calls are TRBV6-1 and TRBJ1-4, with D unclear. Trimming stripped 1 base from V and 5 bases from J, with 8 bases between. Germline V gene sequence: CDR1 MNHNS, CDR2 SASEGT. This CDR3 has 14 amino acids. DNA of the CDR3: TGTGCCAGCAGTGAAGGAGGCAACAATGAAAAACTGTTTTTT. This translates into CASSEGGNNEKLFF.

This clone was detected once. This rearrangement joins TRBV7-8 to TRBJ1-1; TRBD1 is a possible D gene (5 bases). The CDR3 is 11 residues long. From germline, CDR1 is SGHVS and CDR2 FQNEAQ. V lost 5 bases and J 14 bases, leaving 15 bases between the germline ends. This CDR3 is CASSPGTEAFF. CDR3 coding DNA: TGTGCCAGCAGCCCCGGGACCGAGGCGTTCTTT.

This clone has more than one count but fewer than ten. The chain uses TRBV20-1 and TRBJ1-1; possible D gene TRBD1, 6 bases. This CDR3 is built from 10 residues. Trimming cost V 5 bases and J 12 bases, with 13 bases left between them. Germline V gene sequence: CDR1 DFQATT, CDR2 SNEGSKA (reference sequence). The CDR3 protein is CSAGDISPFF. CDR3 nucleotides: TGCAGTGCTGGGGACATATCCCCTTTCTTT.

V usage is TRBV11-3 and J usage is TRBJ2-5; no definite D call. The CDR3 contains 14 residues. Germline V gives CDR1 SGHNT, CDR2 YENEEA. The ends were cut back, 11 bases at V and 2 bases at J, with 18 bases in the middle. The chain's CDR3 is CAVKDRLNQETQYF. The CDR3 bases are TGTGCCGTTAAGGACCGGCTTAATCAAGAGACCCAGTACTTC. Full variable domain (rest looked up from reference TRBV11-3 and TRBJ2-5): EAGVVQSPRYKIIEKKQPVAFWCNPISGHNTLYWYLQNLGQGPELLIRYENEEAVDDSQLPKDRFSAERLKGVDSTLKIQPAELGDSAVYLCAVKDRLNQETQYFGPGTRLLVL.

The chain couples TRBV20-1 to TRBJ1-1; D is unclear. With 3 bases removed from V and 3 bases from J, the gap between germline ends came to 5 bases. CDR3 length: 11 residues. The V gene's germline CDR1 is DFQATT and CDR2 SNEGSKA (reference sequence). CDR3 in amino acids: CSASGDTEAFF. The CDR3 coding sequence is TGCAGTGCTAGTGGGGACACTGAAGCTTTCTTT.

This chain links TRBV7-9 with TRBJ2-2; D is ambiguous. The CDR3 loop spans 13 amino acids. Germline CDR1 reads SEHNR; CDR2 reads FQNEAQ (reference sequence). V lost 5 bases, J lost 6 bases, and 10 bases lay in between. In nucleotides, the CDR3 is TGTGCCAGCAGCAAAACTACAGCCGGGGAGCTGTTTTTT. Its translation: CASSKTTAGELFF.

J is TRBJ2-7 and V is TRBV28; 8 bases line up with TRBD2. The CDR3 totals 14 residues. Germline V gives CDR1 MDHEN, CDR2 SYDVKM. J lost 4 bases, V lost 6 bases, and 8 bases had no gene match. The CDR3 DNA reads TGTGCCAGCAGCCGCGGACTAGCCGGTTACGAGCAGTACTTC. Translation gives CASSRGLAGYEQYF.

CDR3: CASGLAGEAGELFF. For the CDR3, the DNA is TGTGCCAGCGGACTAGCGGGAGAGGCCGGGGAGCTGTTTTTT. This chain links TRBV28 with TRBJ2-2; 13 nucleotides match TRBD2. V trimming: 8 bases; J trimming: 6 bases; junction bases outside the gene matches: 3. There are 14 residues in the CDR3. The germline gives CDR1 MDHEN, CDR2 SYDVKM. Complete variable domain (other parts from reference TRBV28 and TRBJ2-2): DVKVTQSSRYLVKRTGEKVFLECVQDMDHENMFWYRQDPGLGLRLIYFSYDVKMKEKGDIPEGYSVSREKKERFSLILESASTNQTSMYLCASGLAGEAGELFFGEGSRLTVL.

This clone was counted once. V is TRBV4-1 and J is TRBJ2-5; TRBD2 matches at 11 bases. The germline V gene encodes CDR1 MGHRA and CDR2 YSYEKL. The CDR3 sequence is 14 residues long. Trimming cost V 4 bases and J 2 bases; bases outside gene matches: 0. The CDR3 DNA follows: TGCGCCAGCAGCCGGACTAGCGGGCAAGAGACCCAGTACTTC. Translated, it gives CASSRTSGQETQYF.

This chain joins TRBV27 and TRBJ1-2, with no clear D. CDR1 and CDR2 from the germline V gene are MNHEY and SMNVEV (reference sequence). V was trimmed by 5 bases and J by 2 bases, leaving 3 bases between them. This CDR3 spans 11 amino acids. The CDR3 bases are TGTGCCAGCAGTCTCAACTATGGCTACACCTTC. Amino acids: CASSLNYGYTF.

This clone was observed a single time. This chain connects TRBV18 to TRBJ1-6; tentatively, D is TRBD1 (5 bases). The CDR3 runs 16 residues. Trimming removed 2 bases from V and 6 bases from J, with 14 bases in between. CDR1 KGHSH and CDR2 LQKENI come from the germline V gene. This chain's CDR3 is CASSPADRNFNSPLHF. The CDR3 DNA reads as TGTGCCAGCTCACCAGCCGACAGAAACTTTAATTCACCCCTCCACTTT.

This clone was recorded only once. The chain has TRBV19 and TRBJ1-1; TRBD1 matches at 11 bases. Trimming cost V 1 base and J 4 bases; bases outside gene matches: 5. Germline CDR1 and CDR2: LNHDA and SQIVND (reference sequence). The CDR3 length is 16 residues. CDR3 DNA sequence: TGTGCCAGTAGTATAGGATGGACAGGGGGCCGCACTGAAGCTTTCTTT. It encodes CASSIGWTGGRTEAFF.

This clone is a singleton in its sample. The chain recombines TRBV2 with TRBJ2-2; D remains ambiguous. Germline CDR1 SNHLY, CDR2 FYNNEI. The CDR3 totals 11 residues. V was clipped by 5 bases and J by 8 bases, with 6 bases between them. CDR3 sequence (DNA): TGTGCCAGCAGTCCTCGAGGGGAGCTGTTTTTT. Protein product: CASSPRGELFF.

The V call is TRBV5-6, the J call TRBJ2-7; D is undetermined. Germline V gene lookup returns CDR1 SGHDT and CDR2 YYEEEE. The CDR3 is 16 residues long. V lost 3 bases and J lost 6, with 22 bases in between. The CDR3 region has the DNA TGTGCCAGCAGCTCTGTAACGAGCCTTTCCTATACCGAGCAGTACTTC. This codes for CASSSVTSLSYTEQYF. The full variable domain, rest sourced from reference TRBV5-6 and TRBJ2-7, is DAGVTQSPTHLIKTRGQQVTLRCSPKSGHDTVSWYQQALGQGPQFIFQYYEEEERQRGNFPDRFSGHQFPNYSSELNVNALLLGDSALYLCASSSVTSLSYTEQYFGPGTRLTVT.

The chain employs TRBV19 and TRBJ2-2, with 11 bases aligning to TRBD1. V lost 9 bases to trimming and J lost 4 bases; unmatched junction nucleotides: 4. The CDR3 spans 14 residues. Germline V gives CDR1 LNHDA, CDR2 SQIVND (reference sequence). The chain's CDR3 is CASGQGAGTGELFF. The CDR3 coding sequence is TGTGCCAGCGGACAGGGGGCCGGCACCGGGGAGCTGTTTTTT.

V gene TRBV27 combines with J gene TRBJ1-1, with D possibly TRBD1 on 5 matching bases. The germline V gene has CDR1 MNHEY and CDR2 SMNVEV (reference sequence). V lost 6 bases to trimming and J lost 4 bases, with 15 bases between them. The length of the CDR3 is 14 residues. The CDR3 spells CASRTWGDGTEAFF. For the CDR3, the DNA is TGTGCCAGCAGGACCTGGGGGGACGGCACTGAAGCTTTCTTT.

The genes are TRBV2 and TRBJ2-7; 11 bases agree with TRBD1. The trim removed 10 bases at V and 3 bases at J, leaving 5 bases unmatched. CDR3 length: 13 amino acids. Germline V gene sequence: CDR1 SNHLY, CDR2 FYNNEI. CDR3 in amino acids: CATGTGGGYEQYF. The CDR3 DNA is TGTGCCACCGGGACAGGGGGAGGCTACGAGCAGTACTTC. The variable domain in full, completed from reference TRBV2 and TRBJ2-7, reads EPEVTQTPSHQVTQMGQEVILRCVPISNHLYFYWYRQILGQKVEFLVSFYNNEISEKSEIFDDQFSVERPDGSNFTLKIRSTKLEDSAMYFCATGTGGGYEQYFGPGTRLTVT.

This clone has a handful of counts. The CDR3 bases are TGTGCCAGCAACCCAGAGGGGACAGGGACCTACAATGAGCAGTTCTTC. Its protein product is CASNPEGTGTYNEQFF. The rearrangement joins TRBV9 to TRBJ2-1, with 9 bases that match TRBD1. The CDR3 extends over 16 amino acids. CDR1 is SGDLS and CDR2 is YYNGEE in the germline V gene. Unmatched junction bases numbered 9, after V lost 6 bases and J lost 2 bases.

The chain employs TRBV5-4 and TRBJ2-5, with no clear D. V gave up 5 bases and J gave up 3 bases, with 8 bases separating them. The germline CDR1 and CDR2 sequences are SGHNT and YYREEE (reference sequence). This CDR3 spans 12 amino acids. The CDR3 here is CASSRQEETQYF. The CDR3 DNA reads TGTGCCAGCAGTAGGCAAGAAGAGACCCAGTACTTC.